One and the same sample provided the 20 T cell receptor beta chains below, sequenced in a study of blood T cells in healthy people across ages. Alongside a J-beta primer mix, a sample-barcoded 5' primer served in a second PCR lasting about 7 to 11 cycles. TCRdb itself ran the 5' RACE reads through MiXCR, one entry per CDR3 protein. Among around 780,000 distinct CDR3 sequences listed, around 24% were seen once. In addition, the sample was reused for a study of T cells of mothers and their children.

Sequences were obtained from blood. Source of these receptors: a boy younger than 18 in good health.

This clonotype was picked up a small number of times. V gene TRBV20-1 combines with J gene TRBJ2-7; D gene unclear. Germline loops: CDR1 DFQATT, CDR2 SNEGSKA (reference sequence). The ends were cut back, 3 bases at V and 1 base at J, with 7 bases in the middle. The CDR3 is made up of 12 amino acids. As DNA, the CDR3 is TGCAGTGCTAGTGGGGTGTCCTACGAGCAGTACTTC. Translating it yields CSASGVSYEQYF.

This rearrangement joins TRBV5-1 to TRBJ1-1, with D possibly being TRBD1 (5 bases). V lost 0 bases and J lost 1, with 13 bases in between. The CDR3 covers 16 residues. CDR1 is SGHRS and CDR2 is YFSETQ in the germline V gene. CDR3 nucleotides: TGCGCCAGCAGCTTGGCCGGAGGGGTCGGGAACACTGAAGCTTTCTTT. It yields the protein CASSLAGGVGNTEAFF.

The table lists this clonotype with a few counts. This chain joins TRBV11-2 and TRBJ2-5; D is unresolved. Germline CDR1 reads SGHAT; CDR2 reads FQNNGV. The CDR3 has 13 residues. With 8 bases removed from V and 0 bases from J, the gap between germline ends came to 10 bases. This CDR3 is CASGGDYQETQYF. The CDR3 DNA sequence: TGTGCCAGCGGCGGCGATTACCAAGAGACCCAGTACTTC.

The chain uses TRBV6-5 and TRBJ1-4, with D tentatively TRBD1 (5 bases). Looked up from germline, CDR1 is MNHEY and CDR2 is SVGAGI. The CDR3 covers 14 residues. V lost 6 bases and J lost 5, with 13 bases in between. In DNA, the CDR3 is TGTGCCAGCAGCCGGGGCAAGGGAAATGAAAAACTGTTTTTT. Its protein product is CASSRGKGNEKLFF.

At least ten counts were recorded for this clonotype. The DNA for the CDR3 is TGTGCCAGCAGTTACGCGGGGAACACTGAAGCTTTCTTT. Encoded protein: CASSYAGNTEAFF. The chain links TRBV27 to TRBJ1-1; unclear D gene. Deletions cut 4 bases from V and 1 base from J, with 7 bases between. This CDR3 contains 13 residues. Germline assignment: CDR1 MNHEY and CDR2 SMNVEV (reference sequence).

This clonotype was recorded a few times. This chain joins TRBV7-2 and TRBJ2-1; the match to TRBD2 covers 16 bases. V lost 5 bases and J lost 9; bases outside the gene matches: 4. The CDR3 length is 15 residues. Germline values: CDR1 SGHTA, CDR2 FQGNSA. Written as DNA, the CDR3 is TGTGCCAGCAGCCCGGGACTAGCGGGGGGGATTGAGCAGTTCTTC. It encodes CASSPGLAGGIEQFF.

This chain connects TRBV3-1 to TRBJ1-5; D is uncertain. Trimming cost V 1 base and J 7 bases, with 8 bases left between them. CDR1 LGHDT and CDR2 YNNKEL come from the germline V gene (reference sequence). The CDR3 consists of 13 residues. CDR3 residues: CASSQVEGQPQHF. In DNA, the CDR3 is TGTGCCAGCAGCCAAGTTGAGGGACAGCCCCAGCATTTT.

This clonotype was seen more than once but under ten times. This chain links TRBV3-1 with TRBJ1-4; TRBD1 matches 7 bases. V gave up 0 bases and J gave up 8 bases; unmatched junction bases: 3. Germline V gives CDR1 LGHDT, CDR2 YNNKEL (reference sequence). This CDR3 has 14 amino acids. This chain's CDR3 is CASSQEARGEKLFF. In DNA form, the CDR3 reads TGTGCCAGCAGCCAAGAGGCCAGGGGGGAAAAACTGTTTTTT.

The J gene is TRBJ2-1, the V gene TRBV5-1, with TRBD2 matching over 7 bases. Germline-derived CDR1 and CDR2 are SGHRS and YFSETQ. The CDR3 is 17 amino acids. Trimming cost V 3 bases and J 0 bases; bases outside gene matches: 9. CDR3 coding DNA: TGCGCCAGCAGCTGGGGTCTCGGGGGGAGCTCCTACAATGAGCAGTTCTTC. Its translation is CASSWGLGGSSYNEQFF.

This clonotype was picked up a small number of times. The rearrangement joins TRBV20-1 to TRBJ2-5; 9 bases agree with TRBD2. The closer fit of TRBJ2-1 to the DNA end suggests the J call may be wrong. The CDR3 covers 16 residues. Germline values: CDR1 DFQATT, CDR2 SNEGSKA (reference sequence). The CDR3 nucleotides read TGCAGTGCTCGGGGGGCTAGCGGGGCTCCGCCCGATGAGCAGTTCTTC. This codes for CSARGASGAPPDEQFF.

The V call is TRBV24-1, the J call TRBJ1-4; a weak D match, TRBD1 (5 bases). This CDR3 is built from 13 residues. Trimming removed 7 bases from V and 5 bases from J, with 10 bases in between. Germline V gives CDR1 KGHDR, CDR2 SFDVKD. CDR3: CATRRGRNEKLFF. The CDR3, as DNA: TGTGCCACCAGAAGGGGCCGGAATGAAAAACTGTTTTTT.

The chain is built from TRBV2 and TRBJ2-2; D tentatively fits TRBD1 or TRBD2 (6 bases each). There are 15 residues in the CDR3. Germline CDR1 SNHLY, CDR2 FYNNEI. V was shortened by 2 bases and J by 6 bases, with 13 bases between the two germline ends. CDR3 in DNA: TGTGCCAGCAGTGAATCGGGGGCCCTAGCCGGGGAGCTGTTTTTT. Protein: CASSESGALAGELFF.

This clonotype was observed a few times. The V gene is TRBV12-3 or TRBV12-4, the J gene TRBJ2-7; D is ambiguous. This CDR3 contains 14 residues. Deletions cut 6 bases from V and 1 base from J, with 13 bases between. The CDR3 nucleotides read TGTGCCAGCAGCTCGGAGATTAAGTCCTACGAGCAGTACTTC. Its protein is CASSSEIKSYEQYF.

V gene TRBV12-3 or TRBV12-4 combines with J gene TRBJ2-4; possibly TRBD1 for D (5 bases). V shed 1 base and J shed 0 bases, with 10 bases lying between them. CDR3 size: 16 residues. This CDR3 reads CASSLDRSIAKNIQYF. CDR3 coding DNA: TGTGCCAGCAGTTTAGACAGGTCGATAGCCAAAAACATTCAGTACTTC.

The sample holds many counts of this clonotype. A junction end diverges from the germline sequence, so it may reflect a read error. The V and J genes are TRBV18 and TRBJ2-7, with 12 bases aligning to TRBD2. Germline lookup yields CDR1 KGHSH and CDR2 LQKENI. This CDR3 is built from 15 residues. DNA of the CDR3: TGCGCCAGCAGCCAGACTAGCGGGGGTATTTACGAGCAGTACTTC. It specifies CASSQTSGGIYEQYF.

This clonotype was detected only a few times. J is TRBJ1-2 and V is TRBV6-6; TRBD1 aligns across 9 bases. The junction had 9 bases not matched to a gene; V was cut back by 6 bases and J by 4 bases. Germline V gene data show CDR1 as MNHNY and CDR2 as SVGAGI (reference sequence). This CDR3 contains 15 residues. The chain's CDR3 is CASSPPGTGIYGYTF. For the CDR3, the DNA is TGTGCCAGCAGCCCGCCCGGGACAGGGATCTATGGCTACACCTTC.

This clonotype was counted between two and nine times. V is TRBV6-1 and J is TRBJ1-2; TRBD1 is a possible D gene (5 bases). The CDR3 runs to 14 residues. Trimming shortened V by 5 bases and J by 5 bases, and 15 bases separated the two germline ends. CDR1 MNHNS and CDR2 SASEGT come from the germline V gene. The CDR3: CASSTGTATYGYTF. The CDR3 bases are TGTGCCAGCAGTACCGGGACGGCAACATATGGCTACACCTTC.

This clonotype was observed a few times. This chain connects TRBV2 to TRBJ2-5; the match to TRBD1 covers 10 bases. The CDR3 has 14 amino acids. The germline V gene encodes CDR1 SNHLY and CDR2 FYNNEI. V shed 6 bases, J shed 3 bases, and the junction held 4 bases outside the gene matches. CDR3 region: CASRGGTGEETQYF. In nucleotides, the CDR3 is TGTGCCAGCAGGGGCGGGACAGGGGAAGAGACCCAGTACTTC.

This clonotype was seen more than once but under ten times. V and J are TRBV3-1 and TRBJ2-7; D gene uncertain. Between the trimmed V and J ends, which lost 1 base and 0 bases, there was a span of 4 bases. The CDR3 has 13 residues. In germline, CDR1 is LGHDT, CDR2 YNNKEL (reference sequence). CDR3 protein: CASSQGSSYEQYF. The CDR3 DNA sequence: TGTGCCAGCAGCCAAGGGAGCTCCTACGAGCAGTACTTC.

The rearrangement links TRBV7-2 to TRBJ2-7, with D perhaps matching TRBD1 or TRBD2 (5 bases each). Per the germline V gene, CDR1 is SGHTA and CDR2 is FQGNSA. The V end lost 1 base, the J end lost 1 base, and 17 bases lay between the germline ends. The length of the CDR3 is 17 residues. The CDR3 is CASSLGRGRRTSYEQYF. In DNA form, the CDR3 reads TGTGCCAGCAGCTTAGGTCGGGGCCGGAGAACATCCTACGAGCAGTACTTC.